The source of this TCR beta chain is a study of T cell repertoires in cytomegalovirus infection. Whole-study context: CMV epitopes that were recently identified and HLA-C-restricted were used alongside well-studied HLA-B-restricted ones. Public TCR beta signatures were indicative of both CMV infection and a matching HLA type.

MiXCR, run by TCRdb on the reads, gives a single entry per CDR3 protein. The sample includes about 310,000 distinct CDR3 sequences, 25% of them seen just once. General observations from the study: Totalled public TCR beta family frequency picked out people who carried CMV plus the relevant HLA. Clonotype analysis showed dominance of the ex vivo response by HLA-C-restricted CMV-specific TCR beta clonotypes.

Trimming cost V 2 bases and J 5 bases, with 12 bases left between them. The CDR3 is 14 amino acids. Germline V lookup: CDR1 SGHVS, CDR2 FQNEAQ. This clonotype has at least ten counts. Its target is unknown. The sequencing here drew on cultured PBMCs, taken from culture after CMV antigen stimulation. This TCR came from a human donor in good health (CMV status not recorded). Some clones in this sample may be carry-over from other donors' samples. This chain links TRBV7-8 with TRBJ1-2, with D unclear. The CDR3 sequence: CASSLSPEVYGYTF. The CDR3 nucleotides read TGTGCCAGCAGCTTAAGTCCGGAAGTATATGGCTACACCTTC.